This TCR beta chain came from a study of CD8 T cells in ankylosing spondylitis. The authors made TCR beta libraries by quantitative 5'-RACE with molecular barcodes. TCRdb ran MiXCR on the 5' RACE reads and lists one entry per CDR3 protein. The profile shows 750,000 to 850,000 distinct CDR3 sequences, over 9.5% of them singletons. The V gene's germline CDR1 is MNHEY and CDR2 SMNVEV (reference sequence). V lost 5 bases, J lost 6 bases, and 7 bases lay in between. The CDR3 covers 12 residues. Regarding this clonotype: Its antigen is unknown.

General study findings and limits: As for the disease-linked clones, they showed a CD8+ phenotype and occurred at relatively low frequencies in peripheral blood. Reportedly, matched ankylosing spondylitis synovial fluid was significantly enriched for disease-linked clones. What appeared characteristic of ankylosing spondylitis blood was a TCR beta motif of 7 or 8 highly homologous variants. Some motif variants had been reported before (in reactive arthritis synovial fluid and blood).

The genes are TRBV27 and TRBJ2-2; D remains unclear. What was sequenced was blood, either unsorted or a sorted T cell fraction (not recorded which). This receptor was identified in a male donor with ankylosing spondylitis. The CDR3 loop reads CASSTLSGELFF. DNA for the CDR3: TGTGCCAGCAGTACATTATCCGGGGAGCTGTTTTTT.